These 7 T cell receptor beta chains originate from one sample sequenced in a study of prognosis after radiotherapy for stage I lung cancer. The study amplified the TCR beta CDR3 region from genomic DNA. This amplification was carried out by two rounds of multiplex PCR. Specific primers for each TRBV and TRBJ gene were what first-round PCR used. A single record per CDR3 protein comes from TCRdb applying MiXCR to the multiplex PCR reads. The data show about 22,000 distinct CDR3 sequences, around 45% seen once. Here the sequenced sample was PBMCs, taken before or after stereotactic body radiation therapy (not recorded which). These receptors originate from a donor at least 50 years old with non-small cell lung cancer.

This clonotype was observed at least ten times. The V gene is TRBV20-1, the J gene TRBJ1-5; 10 bases fit TRBD1. The CDR3 has 13 residues. The V gene end was trimmed by 3 bases and the J gene end by 6 bases; junction bases not matched to a gene: 2. Germline lookup yields CDR1 DFQATT and CDR2 SNEGSKA (reference sequence). The CDR3 sequence: CSASRTGGQPQHF. DNA for the CDR3: TGCAGTGCTAGCAGGACAGGGGGTCAGCCCCAGCATTTT.

Remarks on this clonotype: A far more abundant clone sits one base away, making this likely a read error. The chain has TRBV6-4 and TRBJ2-7; TRBD1 aligns across 7 bases. The CDR3 is made up of 15 amino acids. Germline trimming cut 5 bases from V and 6 bases from J; bases unmatched to any gene: 13. Germline V gene data show CDR1 as MRHNA and CDR2 as SNTAGT. The CDR3 DNA follows: TGTGCCAGCAGTTCATCCGGGACAGCGGCTCCCGAGCAGTACTTC. This gives the protein CASSSSGTAAPEQYF.

The sample holds one count of this clonotype. Compared with germline, one end of the junction differs, possibly owing to a read error. V and J are TRBV12-3 or TRBV12-4 and TRBJ2-1; tentatively, D is TRBD2 (6 bases). The CDR3 has 15 amino acids. The DNA for the CDR3 is TGTGCCAGCAGTCATAGCGGCCTTTATCTCAATGGGCAGTTCTTC. Translation gives CASSHSGLYLNGQFF.

Worth noting for this clonotype: This may stem from a read error, because a much larger clone lies one nucleotide away. The V and J genes are TRBV6-1 and TRBJ2-1; a possible D gene is TRBD2 (5 bases). The CDR3 loop spans 13 amino acids. Germline V gives CDR1 MNHNS, CDR2 SASEGT. In DNA, the CDR3 is TGTGCCAGAAGTGACCGGGAAGGTAATGAGCAGTTCTTC. Encoded protein: CARSDREGNEQFF.

This clonotype was seen at least ten times. The J gene is TRBJ2-3, the V gene TRBV20-1, with 11 nucleotides matching TRBD2. The trim removed 6 bases at V and 9 bases at J, leaving 8 bases unmatched. Germline CDR1 reads DFQATT; CDR2 reads SNEGSKA (reference sequence). The CDR3 is 13 amino acids. The DNA for the CDR3 is TGCAGTGCCTCGACTAGCGGGGTACCCACGCAGTATTTT. The encoded protein is CSASTSGVPTQYF.

This clonotype was picked up many times. This chain uses TRBV11-2 with TRBJ2-3, with a weak D call TRBD2 (6 bases). With 3 bases removed from V and 14 bases from J, the gap between germline ends came to 18 bases. Germline assignment: CDR1 SGHAT and CDR2 FQNNGV. The CDR3 covers 13 residues. CDR3 bases: TGTGCCAGCAGCTTGTTGGCGGGGACCCGCCTGTATTTT. Its protein product is CASSLLAGTRLYF.

In its sample, this clonotype was seen many times. The rearrangement joins TRBV7-9 to TRBJ2-7; D might be TRBD1 or TRBD2, each matching 5 bases. CDR3 length equals 12 residues. Trimming stripped 5 bases from V and 4 bases from J, with 9 bases between. Per the germline V gene, CDR1 is SEHNR and CDR2 is FQNEAQ (reference sequence). CDR3: CASSLGEYEQYF. CDR3 DNA: TGTGCCAGCAGCCTAGGGGAGTACGAGCAGTACTTC.